This TCR beta chain was recorded in a study of blood T cell repertoires in COVID-19. The overall study: PBMCs, B-cell-depleted T cells, or T cells provided the cDNA or gDNA that made up the material.

Some clones are missing from TCRdb's copy, which holds only in-frame ones; the method was immunoSEQ multiplex PCR. The sample shows over 120,000 clones, around 80% of them seen only once. Participant ages covered about 18 to 95 years across about two dozen US areas. Participant reports of clinical history set cohort assignment. This clone has just a few counts. Trimming pared 3 bases from V and 3 bases from J, leaving 23 bases between. The CDR3 has 17 residues. Germline values: CDR1 GTSNPN, CDR2 SVGIG (reference sequence). The chain uses TRBV30 and TRBJ1-2, with D perhaps TRBD1 (6 bases). The sequenced sample was PBMCs or T cells enriched from blood (not recorded which). The receptor's source is a woman between 50 and 59 years old who had recovered from COVID-19. CDR3 loop: CAWSRRGRDTTDYGYTF. The CDR3 DNA sequence: TGTGCCTGGAGCCGTAGAGGGAGGGACACGACTGACTATGGCTACACCTTC.